A selection of T cell receptor beta chains follows, all from one sample in a study of response to subunit inactivated influenza vaccine. TCRdb re-called the RT-PCR reads through MiXCR, storing one row per CDR3 protein. The repertoire holds a few hundred thousand distinct CDR3 sequences, with just over 20% as singletons. Sequenced here: PBMCs from blood, sampled around 22 months after vaccination. These receptors were taken from a man between 45 and 75 years old who received an inactivated influenza vaccine. Each CDR3 is given with its conserved first and last residue. The D gene is left open where the match is weak. Some rows mark clone size as missing; the rest say once, few, many or name a class of expanded clone.

j_call | clone_size | d_call | v_call | cdr3_aa | cdr3_nt
TRBJ1-2 | many | - | TRBV5-4 | CASSFSASIPDGYTF | TGTGCCAGCAGCTTCTCCGCTTCAATACCGGATGGCTACACCTTC
TRBJ2-1 | - | - | TRBV4-3 | CASSQETRFEQFF | TGCGCCAGCAGCCAAGAAACGCGCTTTGAGCAGTTCTTC
TRBJ2-1 | - | TRBD2 | TRBV7-2 | CASSSGLVSNEQFF | TGTGCCAGCAGCTCCGGACTAGTCTCCAATGAGCAGTTCTTC
TRBJ2-2 | few | - | TRBV20-1 | CSARRGRGSGGELFF | TGCAGTGCTCGTAGGGGCAGGGGATCTGGCGGGGAGCTGTTTTTT
TRBJ2-3 | - | - | TRBV3-1 | CASSQEPGPITGDTQYF | TGTGCCAGCAGCCAGGAACCGGGACCGATAACGGGAGATACGCAGTATTTT
TRBJ1-6 | - | - | TRBV10-3 | CATTLDSKGSPLHF | TGTGCCACCACATTGGACAGTAAGGGTTCACCCCTCCACTTT
TRBJ1-1 | - | - | TRBV5-1 | CASSLGRRTGTEAFF | TGCGCCAGCAGCTTGGGACGGAGAACGGGGACTGAAGCTTTCTTT
TRBJ1-3 | many | - | TRBV12-3/TRBV12-4 | CASSSWDTTSGNTIYF | TGTGCCAGCAGTAGCTGGGACACCACCTCTGGAAACACCATATATTTT
TRBJ2-1 | few | TRBD2 | TRBV6-1 | CASSHSGRGDNEQFF | TGTGCCAGCAGTCATAGCGGGAGAGGGGACAATGAGCAGTTCTTC
TRBJ1-2 | many | - | TRBV25-1 | CASSEYGRSNYGYTF | TGTGCCAGCAGTGAATATGGCAGGAGTAACTATGGCTACACCTTC
TRBJ2-5 | - | - | TRBV7-9 | CASSFLSAETQYF | TGTGCCAGCAGCTTTCTTAGCGCGGAGACCCAGTACTTC
TRBJ2-2 | - | TRBD2 | TRBV15 | CATSRPITSGRNTGELFF | TGTGCCACCAGCAGACCGATCACTAGCGGGAGGAACACCGGGGAGCTGTTTTTT
TRBJ2-7 | - | TRBD2 | TRBV6-1 | CASSPTSGGTYEQYF | TGTGCCAGCAGCCCCACTAGCGGGGGGACGTACGAGCAGTACTTC
TRBJ2-2 | - | - | TRBV20-1 | CSARVAVKGTGELFF | TGCAGTGCTAGAGTGGCGGTCAAGGGGACCGGGGAGCTGTTTTTT
TRBJ2-5 | few | - | TRBV12-3/TRBV12-4 | CASRVGLSETQYF | TGTGCCAGCAGGGTGGGACTTTCCGAGACCCAGTACTTC
TRBJ1-2 | - | - | TRBV14 | CASSQVGAPYGYTF | TGTGCCAGCAGCCAAGTAGGGGCTCCCTATGGCTACACCTTC
TRBJ1-1 | - | - | TRBV4-2 | CASSQTTLFGGMNTEAFF | TGTGCCAGCAGCCAGACGACATTATTTGGGGGGATGAACACTGAAGCTTTCTTT
TRBJ1-6 | - | TRBD1 | TRBV19 | CASRRTGERNSPLHF | TGTGCCAGTAGACGGACAGGCGAGCGTAATTCACCCCTCCACTTT
TRBJ2-1 | - | TRBD2 | TRBV5-5 | CASSRVGLAGGPVPFF | TGTGCCAGCAGCCGGGTCGGACTAGCGGGAGGGCCGGTACCGTTCTTC
TRBJ2-1 | once | - | TRBV24-1 | CATSDLTGFNNEQFF | TGTGCCACCAGTGATTTGACGGGATTTAACAATGAGCAGTTCTTC
TRBJ1-2 | few | - | TRBV5-1 | CASSLESGIPLEGYTF | TGCGCCAGCAGCTTGGAATCCGGGATCCCCCTGGAGGGCTACACCTTC
TRBJ2-2 | - | - | TRBV28 | CASGLGGELFF | TGTGCCAGCGGCTTAGGTGGGGAGCTGTTTTTT
TRBJ1-1 | - | - | TRBV21-1 | CASSKSGQGFPQPNTEAFF | TGTGCCAGCAGCAAAAGTGGGCAGGGTTTCCCCCAACCGAACACTGAAGCTTTCTTT
TRBJ2-3 | - | - | TRBV21-1 | CASRPGTGGGTDTQYF | TGTGCCAGCAGACCCGGGACAGGGGGCGGCACAGATACGCAGTATTTT
TRBJ2-1 | - | - | TRBV7-9 | CASNTPQGQRNEQFF | TGTGCCAGCAATACCCCGCAAGGGCAAAGGAATGAGCAGTTCTTC
TRBJ2-1 | - | - | TRBV2 | CASSDSRNRNEQFF | TGTGCCAGCAGTGACAGTCGGAACCGCAATGAGCAGTTCTTC
TRBJ2-7 | few | - | TRBV19 | CASSISSTVTYEQYF | TGTGCCAGTAGTATATCTTCGACAGTAACCTACGAGCAGTACTTC
TRBJ1-1 | - | - | TRBV19 | CASSFRMENTEAFF | TGTGCCAGTAGTTTCCGAATGGAGAACACTGAAGCTTTCTTT
TRBJ2-2 | - | - | TRBV5-1 | CASSPRTDTGELFF | TGCGCCAGCAGCCCCCGGACAGACACCGGGGAGCTGTTTTTT
TRBJ2-7 | once | TRBD1 | TRBV28 | CASSLRDRVNEQYF | TGTGCCAGCAGTTTACGGGACAGGGTCAACGAGCAGTACTTC
TRBJ1-1 | - | - | TRBV21-1 | CASVGEGDSANTEAFF | TGTGCTTCGGTTGGAGAGGGGGACAGTGCGAACACTGAAGCTTTCTTT
TRBJ2-7 | - | TRBD2 | TRBV20-1 | CSASRLAGGYEQYF | TGCAGTGCTAGTAGACTAGCGGGAGGGTACGAGCAGTACTTC
TRBJ1-1 | - | - | TRBV28 | CASSLMNRDLKAFF | TGTGCCAGCAGTTTAATGAACAGGGATCTGAAAGCTTTCTTT
TRBJ2-7 | - | TRBD1 | TRBV4-2 | CASSPDRRNEQYF | TGTGCCAGCAGCCCGGACAGGCGCAACGAGCAGTACTTC
TRBJ2-7 | - | - | TRBV7-2 | CASSLVGGLGDYEQYF | TGTGCCAGCAGCTTAGTAGGGGGGTTGGGGGACTACGAGCAGTACTTC
TRBJ2-5 | few | - | TRBV4-1 | CASSQEPLLGQYF | TGCGCCAGCAGCCAGGAGCCCCTTTTGGGCCAGTACTTC
TRBJ1-6 | many | - | TRBV7-9 | CASRSGNSPLHF | TGTGCCAGCAGATCAGGGAATTCACCCCTCCACTTT
TRBJ2-7 | few | TRBD2 | TRBV28 | CASSLLIVAGVPSYEQYF | TGTGCCAGCAGTTTGTTGATCGTCGCGGGAGTGCCCTCCTACGAGCAGTACTTC
TRBJ2-1 | - | TRBD2 | TRBV12-3/TRBV12-4 | CASSLAGTSGGRYNEQFF | TGTGCCAGCAGTTTAGCAGGGACTAGCGGGGGACGTTACAATGAGCAGTTCTTC
TRBJ2-3 | - | TRBD2 | TRBV7-8 | CASSPRNAGVHTDTQYF | TGTGCCAGCAGCCCGAGGAACGCGGGAGTCCACACAGATACGCAGTATTTT
TRBJ1-4 | - | TRBD1 | TRBV2 | CASSTRQGLGHEKLFF | TGTGCCAGCAGTACCCGACAGGGGCTGGGACACGAAAAACTGTTTTTT
TRBJ2-2 | - | - | TRBV5-1 | CASSLRSGENTGELFF | TGCGCCAGCAGCTTGAGGTCAGGAGAGAACACCGGGGAGCTGTTTTTT
TRBJ2-5 | few | - | TRBV11-2 | CASSLGFQGETQYF | TGTGCCAGCAGCTTAGGGTTCCAGGGAGAGACCCAGTACTTC
TRBJ2-3 | few | TRBD2 | TRBV13 | CASSSGTSGTDTQYF | TGTGCCAGCAGCTCCGGGACTAGCGGCACAGATACGCAGTATTTT
TRBJ2-7 | few | - | TRBV30 | CAWSLGSYEQYF | TGTGCCTGGAGTTTGGGATCCTACGAGCAGTACTTC
TRBJ2-7 | - | - | TRBV3-1 | CASSQGATYQYF | TGTGCCAGCAGCCAAGGGGCGACTTACCAGTACTTC
TRBJ2-1 | - | TRBD2 | TRBV20-1 | CSAPTSGSSNEQFF | TGCAGTGCTCCTACTAGCGGGAGCAGCAATGAGCAGTTCTTC
TRBJ2-5 | once | - | TRBV4-3 | CASSQGVGRGETQYF | TGCGCCAGCAGCCAAGGCGTAGGGAGGGGGGAGACCCAGTACTTC
TRBJ1-5 | few | - | TRBV5-5 | CASSEWDGDNQPQHF | TGTGCCAGCAGCGAATGGGACGGAGACAATCAGCCCCAGCATTTT
TRBJ1-1 | many | - | TRBV5-1 | CASSLDLGQTNTEAFF | TGCGCCAGCAGCTTGGATCTAGGACAGACAAACACTGAAGCTTTCTTT
TRBJ1-1 | few | - | TRBV9 | CASSVDGLDTEAFF | TGTGCCAGCAGCGTAGACGGGCTCGACACTGAAGCTTTCTTT
TRBJ1-2 | few | TRBD1 | TRBV27 | CASSSLLPRTGRNGYTF | TGTGCCAGCAGCTCACTATTACCGCGGACAGGACGTAATGGCTACACCTTC
TRBJ1-1 | few | - | TRBV5-1 | CASSLVPVGNTEAFF | TGCGCCAGCAGCTTGGTCCCCGTCGGAAACACTGAAGCTTTCTTT